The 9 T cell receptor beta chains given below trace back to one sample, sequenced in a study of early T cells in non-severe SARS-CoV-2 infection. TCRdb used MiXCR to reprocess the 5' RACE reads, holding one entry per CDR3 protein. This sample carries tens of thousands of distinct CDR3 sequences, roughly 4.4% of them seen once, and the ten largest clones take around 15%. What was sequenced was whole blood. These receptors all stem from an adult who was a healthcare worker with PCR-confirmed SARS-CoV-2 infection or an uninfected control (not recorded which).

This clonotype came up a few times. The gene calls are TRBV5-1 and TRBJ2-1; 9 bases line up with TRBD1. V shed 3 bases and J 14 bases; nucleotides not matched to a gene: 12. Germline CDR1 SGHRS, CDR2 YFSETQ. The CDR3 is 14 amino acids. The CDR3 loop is CASSWDREPGGEFF. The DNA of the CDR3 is TGCGCCAGCAGCTGGGACAGGGAACCCGGCGGCGAGTTCTTC.

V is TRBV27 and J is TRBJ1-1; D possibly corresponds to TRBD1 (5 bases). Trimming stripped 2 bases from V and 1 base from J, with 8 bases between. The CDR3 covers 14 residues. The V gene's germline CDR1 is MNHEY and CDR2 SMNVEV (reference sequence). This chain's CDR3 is CASSLDSTNTEAFF. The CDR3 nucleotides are TGTGCCAGCAGTTTAGACAGCACGAACACTGAAGCTTTCTTT.

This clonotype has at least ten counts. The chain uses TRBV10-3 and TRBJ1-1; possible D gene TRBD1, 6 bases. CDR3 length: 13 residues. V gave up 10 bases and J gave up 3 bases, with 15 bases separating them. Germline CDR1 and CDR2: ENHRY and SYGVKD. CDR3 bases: TGTGCCACCTCTGCAGGGGAGGACACTGAAGCTTTCTTT. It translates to CATSAGEDTEAFF.

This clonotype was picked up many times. CDR3 protein: CSVDRAANNEQFF. Here the CDR3 DNA reads TGCAGCGTGGACAGAGCGGCCAACAATGAGCAGTTCTTC. This chain uses TRBV29-1 with TRBJ2-1; perhaps TRBD1 as D (6 bases). The germline V and J ends were trimmed by 6 bases and 5 bases, with 14 bases remaining between them. From germline, CDR1 is SQVTM and CDR2 ANQGSEA. This CDR3 is 13 amino acids long.

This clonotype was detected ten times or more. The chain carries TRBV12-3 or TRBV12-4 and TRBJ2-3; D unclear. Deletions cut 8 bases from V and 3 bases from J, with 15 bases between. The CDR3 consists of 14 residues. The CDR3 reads CASAVFVRTDTQYF. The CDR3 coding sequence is TGTGCCAGCGCCGTCTTTGTCAGGACAGATACGCAGTATTTT.

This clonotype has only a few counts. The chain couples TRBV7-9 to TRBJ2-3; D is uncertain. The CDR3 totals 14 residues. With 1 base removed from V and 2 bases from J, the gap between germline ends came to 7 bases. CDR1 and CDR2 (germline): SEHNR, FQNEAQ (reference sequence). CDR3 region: CASSLGGVTDTQYF. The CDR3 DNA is TGTGCCAGCAGCTTAGGTGGGGTCACAGATACGCAGTATTTT.

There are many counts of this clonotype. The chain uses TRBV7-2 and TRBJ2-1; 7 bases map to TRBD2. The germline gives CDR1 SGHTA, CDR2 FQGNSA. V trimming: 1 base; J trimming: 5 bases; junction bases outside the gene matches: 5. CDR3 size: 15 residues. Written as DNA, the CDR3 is TGTGCCAGCAGCTTAGATGCTAGCGGTGACAATGAGCAGTTCTTC. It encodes CASSLDASGDNEQFF.

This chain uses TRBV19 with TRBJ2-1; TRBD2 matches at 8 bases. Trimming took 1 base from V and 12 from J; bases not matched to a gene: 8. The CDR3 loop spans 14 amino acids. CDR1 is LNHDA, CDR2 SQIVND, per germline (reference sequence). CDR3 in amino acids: CASSIGQSGGLQFF. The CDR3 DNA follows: TGTGCCAGTAGTATAGGACAAAGCGGGGGTCTGCAGTTCTTC.

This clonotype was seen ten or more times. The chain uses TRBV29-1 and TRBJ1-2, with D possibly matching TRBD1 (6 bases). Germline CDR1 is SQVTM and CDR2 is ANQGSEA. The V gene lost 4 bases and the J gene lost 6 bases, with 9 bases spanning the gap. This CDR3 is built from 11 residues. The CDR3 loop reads CSVVSGDGYTF. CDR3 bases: TGCAGCGTTGTTTCAGGGGATGGCTACACCTTC.